The clone carrying this TCR beta chain has a handful of counts. Its antigen is currently unknown. This entry is derived from a study of post-analysis software for immune sequencing data. General study points: There were five or six TRBV segments more frequent in patients than controls, and TRBV5-6, TRBV5-1 and TRBV20-1 were among them.

There are 13 residues in the CDR3. The germline V and J ends were trimmed by 2 bases and 7 bases, with 9 bases remaining between them. In germline, CDR1 is ENHRY, CDR2 SYGVKD. The authors incorporated unique molecular identifiers into the TCR beta cDNA libraries. TCRdb used MiXCR to reprocess the PCR reads, holding one entry per CDR3 protein. The top ten hold 1.5% to 2% of the sample, which has roughly 600,000 distinct CDR3 sequences, about 40% seen once. This receptor was taken from a girl aged 10 to 17 with multiple sclerosis. This rearrangement joins TRBV10-3 to TRBJ1-5, with D uncertain. Sequenced input: blood. The CDR3 loop reads CAISEDPGQPQHF. The CDR3 DNA reads TGTGCCATCAGTGAGGACCCGGGCCAGCCCCAGCATTTT.